Presented here are 28 T cell receptor beta chains from one specimen sequenced in a study of T cells in Graves' hyperthyroidism and ophthalmopathy. The TCR beta CDR3 regions underwent amplification using RNA transcripts as the source. The HTBI primer set was used in a first-round RT-PCR of the TCR CDR3. One entry per CDR3 protein results from TCRdb running MiXCR on the multiplex PCR reads. This table holds about 720,000 distinct CDR3 sequences, approximately 16% found once. The material sequenced was blood. The source of these receptors is a man younger than 35 with Graves' hyperthyroidism.

This clonotype came up many times. V gene TRBV6-1 combines with J gene TRBJ2-7; TRBD2 might be the D (6 bases). Germline CDR1 reads MNHNS; CDR2 reads SASEGT. V lost 5 bases, J lost 1 base, and 12 bases lay in between. CDR3 size: 14 residues. Here the CDR3 reads CASSPLARSYEQYF. For the CDR3, the DNA is TGTGCCAGCAGTCCTCTAGCGCGTTCCTACGAGCAGTACTTC.

CDR3 loop: CASSLGRLGNYGYTF. The DNA for the CDR3 is TGTGCCAGCAGTTTGGGCAGGTTGGGTAACTATGGCTACACCTTC. The genes are TRBV28 and TRBJ1-2; D is unclear. V lost 3 bases and J 1 base, leaving 12 bases between the germline ends. The CDR3 loop spans 15 amino acids. Germline V gene lookup returns CDR1 MDHEN and CDR2 SYDVKM.

This clonotype was picked up a small number of times. The V call is TRBV9, the J call TRBJ1-5; perhaps TRBD1 as D (5 bases). V was clipped by 2 bases and J by 7 bases, with 10 bases between them. Germline-derived CDR1 and CDR2 are SGDLS and YYNGEE. The CDR3 runs to 13 residues. CDR3 amino acids: CASSVSGTQPQHF. CDR3 DNA sequence: TGTGCCAGCAGCGTTTCTGGGACGCAGCCCCAGCATTTT. Using reference TRBV9 and TRBJ1-5 for the parts outside the CDR3, the full variable domain is DSGVTQTPKHLITATGQRVTLRCSPRSGDLSVYWYQQSLDQGLQFLIQYYNGEERAKGNILERFSAQQFPDLHSELNLSSLELGDSALYFCASSVSGTQPQHFGDGTRLSIL.

This clonotype was seen repeatedly, ten times or more. The rearrangement joins TRBV20-1 to TRBJ2-1, with 9 bases lining up with TRBD2. Germline lookup yields CDR1 DFQATT and CDR2 SNEGSKA (reference sequence). CDR3 size: 14 residues. J was trimmed by 6 bases and V by 2 bases; bases with no gene match: 5. CDR3 residues: CSARTSTSGNEQFF. In DNA, the CDR3 is TGCAGTGCTAGAACTTCGACTAGCGGCAATGAGCAGTTCTTC.

This clonotype was counted between two and nine times. The chain has TRBV19 and TRBJ1-6, with D possibly being TRBD1 (6 bases). The CDR3 spans 15 residues. Trimming left V 5 bases short and J 7 bases short, with 15 bases between. The germline gives CDR1 LNHDA, CDR2 SQIVND (reference sequence). The DNA of the CDR3 is TGTGCCAGTAGTCCTAAACTTACAGGGAATTCACCCCTCCACTTT. Its protein is CASSPKLTGNSPLHF.

The CDR3: CASSGFKDRIPYNEQFF. The CDR3 DNA follows: TGTGCCAGCAGCGGTTTTAAGGACAGGATCCCCTACAATGAGCAGTTCTTC. The V call is TRBV9, the J call TRBJ2-1, with 7 bases matching TRBD1. The CDR3 is made up of 17 amino acids. Germline V lookup: CDR1 SGDLS, CDR2 YYNGEE. With 3 bases clipped from V and 2 bases from J, the junction kept 11 bases outside the gene matches.

This clonotype showed up many times. V is TRBV5-5 and J is TRBJ2-1; weak D call: TRBD1 (5 bases). The ends were cut back, 4 bases at V and 2 bases at J, with 10 bases in the middle. Germline values: CDR1 SGHKS, CDR2 YYEKEE (reference sequence). This CDR3 is built from 14 residues. This CDR3 reads CASSPGQAYNEQFF. Written as DNA, the CDR3 is TGTGCCAGCAGCCCCGGACAAGCCTACAATGAGCAGTTCTTC.

This clonotype has more than one count but fewer than ten. The gene calls are TRBV5-1 and TRBJ1-2, with D perhaps matching TRBD1 (5 bases). The germline gives CDR1 SGHRS, CDR2 YFSETQ. The CDR3 consists of 15 residues. V lost 1 base, J lost 2 bases, and 12 bases lay in between. DNA of the CDR3: TGCGCCAGCAGCTTGCAGGGAAGAGGCAACTATGGCTACACCTTC. It specifies CASSLQGRGNYGYTF.

This clonotype was detected ten times or more. The chain employs TRBV7-8 and TRBJ1-2; weak D call: TRBD1 (6 bases). The length of the CDR3 is 13 residues. Germline V gives CDR1 SGHVS, CDR2 FQNEAQ. The V end lost 4 bases, the J end lost 6 bases, and 12 bases lay between the germline ends. The CDR3, as DNA: TGTGCCAGCAGCTCGGGCCACAGGGATGGCTACACCTTC. This translates into CASSSGHRDGYTF.

This clonotype was counted a single time. DNA for the CDR3: TGTGCCAGCAGCCAAGCCGGACCCCTCTACGAGCAGTACTTC. Translating gives CASSQAGPLYEQYF. The rearrangement joins TRBV14 to TRBJ2-7; no clear D. CDR3 length: 14 residues. V lost 1 base and J 3 bases, leaving 10 bases between the germline ends. Germline V gene data show CDR1 as SGHDN and CDR2 as FVKESK.

The rearrangement links TRBV10-3 to TRBJ1-3; D remains unclear. CDR1 is ENHRY and CDR2 is SYGVKD in the germline V gene. Trimming cost V 4 bases and J 0 bases, with 7 bases left between them. The CDR3 runs to 14 residues. DNA of the CDR3: TGTGCCATCAGTGTGGGCAACTCTGGAAACACCATATATTTT. Amino acid sequence: CAISVGNSGNTIYF.

The chain joins TRBV6-1 to TRBJ2-2; D is undetermined. V was pared by 11 bases and J by 3 bases, with 7 bases between. Per the germline V gene, CDR1 is MNHNS and CDR2 is SASEGT. This CDR3 is 11 amino acids long. The CDR3 sequence: CAAPHTGELFF. The CDR3 region has the DNA TGTGCCGCACCGCACACCGGGGAGCTGTTTTTT.

There are many counts of this clonotype. The rearrangement joins TRBV5-1 to TRBJ2-5; TRBD1 matches at 8 bases. Germline lookup yields CDR1 SGHRS and CDR2 YFSETQ. Trimming at V came to 0 bases and at J to 4 bases, leaving 5 bases not matched to a gene. The CDR3 consists of 15 residues. This CDR3 is CASSLAPGGVETQYF. The CDR3, as DNA: TGCGCCAGCAGCTTGGCCCCAGGGGGCGTAGAGACCCAGTACTTC.

V and J are TRBV4-1 and TRBJ1-1, with TRBD1 matching over 7 bases. The J segment lost 2 bases and the V segment lost 3 bases, leaving 12 bases of the junction unmatched. The CDR3 is 17 residues long. Germline lookup yields CDR1 MGHRA and CDR2 YSYEKL. CDR3 in DNA: TGCGCCAGCAGCCACCGAACAGGGGTCGTGACCAACACTGAAGCTTTCTTT. This sequence encodes CASSHRTGVVTNTEAFF.

This clonotype was recorded many times. This rearrangement joins TRBV7-2 to TRBJ2-3, with D perhaps matching TRBD1 or TRBD2 (6 bases each). The V end lost 5 bases, the J end lost 5 bases, and 14 bases lay between the germline ends. CDR3 length: 14 amino acids. Germline CDR1 and CDR2: SGHTA and FQGNSA. Here the CDR3 DNA reads TGTGCCAGCAGCCCTGAGGGGGGCAGAGATACGCAGTATTTT. Encoded protein: CASSPEGGRDTQYF.

V is TRBV29-1 and J is TRBJ1-4, with a possible D match to TRBD1 (6 bases). Germline V gene lookup returns CDR1 SQVTM and CDR2 ANQGSEA. Trimming pared 6 bases from V and 0 bases from J, leaving 11 bases between. The length of the CDR3 is 14 residues. CDR3 nucleotides: TGCAGCGTCCAGGGGCGGACAACTAATGAAAAACTGTTTTTT. Translation: CSVQGRTTNEKLFF.

V is TRBV28 and J is TRBJ1-6, with no clear D. Germline lookup yields CDR1 MDHEN and CDR2 SYDVKM. The CDR3 is made up of 16 amino acids. V lost 8 bases to trimming and J lost 7 bases, with 21 bases between them. The CDR3: CASAEITTANNSPLHF. The CDR3 coding sequence is TGTGCCAGCGCTGAAATAACTACAGCCAACAATTCACCCCTCCACTTT.

The chain combines TRBV20-1 with TRBJ2-7; 9 positions match TRBD2. This CDR3 is 15 amino acids long. Unmatched junction bases numbered 12, after V lost 3 bases and J lost 6 bases. Germline V gene lookup returns CDR1 DFQATT and CDR2 SNEGSKA (reference sequence). CDR3 DNA: TGCAGTGCTAGCAGGGCTAGCGGGAATTTCCGCGAGCAGTACTTC. It translates to CSASRASGNFREQYF.

The table lists this clonotype with a few counts. The chain employs TRBV6-1 and TRBJ2-1; 7 positions agree with TRBD1. This CDR3 has 15 residues. The germline CDR1 and CDR2 sequences are MNHNS and SASEGT. The trim removed 6 bases at V and 4 bases at J, leaving 9 bases unmatched. In DNA, the CDR3 is TGTGCCAGCAGGGGGATGGGACAGATATACAATGAGCAGTTCTTC. Translated: CASRGMGQIYNEQFF.

This clonotype was picked up many times. The chain has TRBV28 and TRBJ2-5; D may be TRBD2 (5 bases). In germline, CDR1 is MDHEN, CDR2 SYDVKM. V was cut by 1 base and J by 3 bases, with 9 bases left in between. The CDR3 is 14 residues long. The CDR3 is CASSLLGSEETQYF. In nucleotides, the CDR3 is TGTGCCAGCAGTTTATTAGGGAGTGAAGAGACCCAGTACTTC.

In its sample, this clonotype was seen a few times. This may come from a read error, since a much larger clone is one base off. The chain combines TRBV24-1 with TRBJ1-1, with 9 nucleotides matching TRBD1. The CDR3 is 14 residues long. V shed 5 bases, J shed 1 base, and the junction held 1 base outside the gene matches. Germline CDR1 is KGHDR and CDR2 is SFDVKD. The CDR3 DNA sequence: TGTGCCACCAGTGGGGGACAGGGGAACACTGAAGCTTTCTTT. This translates into CATSGGQGNTEAFF.

Ten or more counts support this clonotype. The rearrangement joins TRBV3-1 to TRBJ1-5; D not certain. Germline values: CDR1 LGHDT, CDR2 YNNKEL (reference sequence). V was pared by 4 bases and J by 1 base, with 11 bases between. The CDR3 length is 15 residues. The DNA for the CDR3 is TGTGCCAGCAGCCTTAATCCGGGAAGCAATCAGCCCCAGCATTTT. Translated: CASSLNPGSNQPQHF.

The chain is built from TRBV20-1 and TRBJ2-5; D unclear. Looked up from germline, CDR1 is DFQATT and CDR2 is SNEGSKA (reference sequence). Trimming stripped 0 bases from V and 2 bases from J, with 7 bases between. The CDR3 is 13 residues long. For the CDR3, the DNA is TGCAGTGCTAGAGAGAGGCAGCAAGAGACCCAGTACTTC. This translates into CSARERQQETQYF.

The DNA of the CDR3 is TGTGCCAGTACAAAGGGACAGGGGGCGTTCGATACGCAGTATTTT. Translation gives CASTKGQGAFDTQYF. V usage is TRBV19 and J usage is TRBJ2-3; TRBD1 agrees at 12 bases. CDR1 is LNHDA, CDR2 SQIVND, per germline (reference sequence). The CDR3 consists of 15 residues. The ends lost 7 bases at V and 6 bases at J; junction bases unmatched: 8.

The chain joins TRBV10-2 to TRBJ2-2, with TRBD2 identical over 10 bases. The CDR3 contains 15 residues. Germline V gene data show CDR1 as WSHSY and CDR2 as SAAADI. V lost 8 bases, J lost 8 bases, and 11 bases stayed unmatched. The DNA for the CDR3 is TGCGCCAGCTCTGGACTAGCGGACCTCGGGGGGGAGCTGTTTTTT. Protein: CASSGLADLGGELFF.

This clonotype showed up just a few times. The chain has TRBV30 and TRBJ2-1, with TRBD1 identical over 11 bases. V dropped 8 bases and J dropped 2; count of bases not matched to a gene: 2. The germline gives CDR1 GTSNPN, CDR2 SVGIG (reference sequence). The CDR3 runs to 13 residues. CDR3 sequence reads: CARGQGAYNEQFF. DNA for the CDR3: TGTGCCCGGGGACAGGGGGCCTACAATGAGCAGTTCTTC.

Ten or more counts support this clonotype. The chain couples TRBV12-3 or TRBV12-4 to TRBJ1-4; D gene ambiguous. The CDR3 has 13 amino acids. V lost 6 bases, J lost 4 bases, and 9 bases lay in between. CDR3 residues: CASSRHNNEKLFF. The CDR3 coding sequence is TGTGCCAGCAGCCGACACAATAATGAAAAACTGTTTTTT.

The genes are TRBV5-1 and TRBJ1-2; D is uncertain. This CDR3 region has 12 residues. V was shortened by 4 bases and J by 8 bases, with 12 bases between the two germline ends. The germline V gene encodes CDR1 SGHRS and CDR2 YFSETQ. The CDR3 region is CASSERAEGYTF. The CDR3 DNA sequence: TGCGCCAGCAGCGAAAGGGCTGAGGGCTACACCTTC.